Listed below are T cell receptor beta chains from one sample, sequenced in a study of beta chain features in type 1 diabetes. Some clones are missing from TCRdb's copy, which holds only in-frame ones; the method was immunoSEQ multiplex PCR. The sample carries 300,000 to 400,000 clones, over 10% recorded once. Sequencing was carried out using naive CD4+ T cells from blood. These receptor sequences come from a man younger than 30 in good health. The CDR3 runs from the conserved cysteine through the conserved F or W. The D gene is left open where the match is weak. The size entry is marked missing in some rows and otherwise reads once, few, many or a size class.

few,TRBJ1-5,.,TRBV21-1,CASSLRTPFDRGNQPQHF,TGTGCCAGCAGCCTCCGAACCCCCTTCGACAGGGGCAATCAGCCCCAGCATTTT
few,TRBJ2-5,TRBD2,TRBV7-3,CASSLSGTRETQYF,TGTGCCAGCAGCTTGAGCGGGACCCGGGAGACCCAGTACTTC
few,TRBJ1-4,.,TRBV29-1,CSVYGGAEKLFF,TGCAGCGTTTACGGAGGGGCGGAAAAACTGTTTTTT
few,TRBJ2-2,.,TRBV9,CASSPGALSAPGRVFF,TGTGCCAGCAGCCCAGGGGCCCTCTCAGCACCGGGCAGGGTGTTTTTT
.,TRBJ2-5,.,TRBV25-1,CASKGDGETQYF,TGTGCCAGCAAGGGGGATGGAGAGACCCAGTACTTC
.,TRBJ2-3,TRBD2,TRBV30,CAWGEGLAGSDTQYF,TGTGCCTGGGGGGAGGGACTAGCGGGATCAGATACGCAGTATTTT
once,TRBJ1-1,TRBD1,TRBV27,CASSSSTGFSEAFF,TGTGCCAGCAGTTCCTCGACAGGGTTCTCTGAAGCTTTCTTT
.,TRBJ2-1,TRBD1,TRBV6-4,CASRQTGGGWNEQFF,TGTGCCAGCAGGCAGACAGGGGGTGGTTGGAATGAGCAGTTCTTC
.,TRBJ2-7,.,TRBV7-6,CASSPAGGHPYEQYF,TGTGCCAGCAGCCCGGCCGGAGGTCACCCGTACGAGCAGTACTTC
few,TRBJ2-3,.,TRBV6-5,CASSYRRSTDTQYF,TGTGCCAGCAGTTACCGTCGGAGCACAGATACGCAGTATTTT
few,TRBJ2-5,TRBD1,TRBV5-1,CASSLVRGQGQETQYF,TGCGCCAGCAGCTTGGTTCGCGGACAGGGCCAAGAGACCCAGTACTTC
few,TRBJ1-3,.,TRBV30,CAWSVTGSTGNTIYF,TGTGCCTGGAGTGTAACGGGGTCTACGGGAAACACCATATATTTT
few,TRBJ2-2,TRBD2,TRBV5-1,CASSFGLAGWTGELFF,TGCGCCAGCAGCTTCGGACTAGCGGGTTGGACCGGGGAGCTGTTTTTT
.,TRBJ2-5,.,TRBV7-2,CASSLVSAGQETQYF,TGTGCCAGCAGCTTAGTATCGGCAGGACAAGAGACCCAGTACTTC
few,TRBJ2-2,TRBD2,TRBV18,CASSPQASGQTGELFF,TGTGCCAGCTCACCACAGGCTAGCGGGCAAACCGGGGAGCTGTTTTTT
.,TRBJ2-1,TRBD1,TRBV9,CASSVSPQGAYNEQFF,TGTGCCAGCAGCGTATCGCCACAGGGGGCTTACAATGAGCAGTTCTTC
few,TRBJ1-2,TRBD1,TRBV18,CASSPGTEMGYTF,TGTGCCAGCTCACCCGGGACAGAAATGGGCTACACCTTC
.,TRBJ1-5,.,TRBV7-2,CASSFSRVQPQHF,TGTGCCAGCAGCTTTTCCAGGGTTCAGCCCCAGCATTTT
.,TRBJ2-7,.,TRBV7-8,CASSLVGGTGVVSEQYF,TGTGCCAGCAGCTTAGTAGGAGGGACTGGAGTCGTAAGCGAGCAGTACTTC
.,TRBJ1-5,TRBD1,TRBV19,CASRAGTENQPQHF,TGTGCCAGTAGGGCCGGGACAGAGAATCAGCCCCAGCATTTT